Below, 14 T cell receptor beta chains from the same sample are listed, as sequenced in a study of a mutant IDH1 vaccine in newly diagnosed glioma. Time point here: week 23, last vaccination. One vaccine dose held 300 ug of mutant IDH1 20-mer peptide and came with topical imiquimod. Method: immunoSEQ multiplex PCR; TCRdb's copy keeps in-frame clones and lacks some. The table lists 82,000 or so clones, almost 85% of them singletons. The antigens of these receptors remain unknown. The source material was PBMCs, sampled from a glioma patient whose treatment included an IDH1 peptide vaccine. The receptor set was obtained from a man aged 25-45 years with glioma. Some clones in this sample may be carry-over from other donors' samples.

The chain is built from TRBV6-6 and TRBJ2-7; TRBD2 is a possible D gene (7 bases). The V gene lost 6 bases and the J gene lost 0 bases, with 18 bases spanning the gap. The CDR3 totals 16 residues. Germline assignment: CDR1 MNHNY and CDR2 SVGAGI (reference sequence). CDR3 sequence (DNA): TGTGCCAGCAGCTATGCTAGCGGACAGCCCTCCTACGAGCAGTACTTC. Translation gives CASSYASGQPSYEQYF.

The chain is built from TRBV5-4 and TRBJ2-3; tentatively, D is TRBD2 (5 bases). CDR3 length: 14 residues. Trimming removed 4 bases at V and 4 bases at J, with 13 bases between. The germline gives CDR1 SGHNT, CDR2 YYREEE (reference sequence). The CDR3 loop reads CASSQDRGADTQYF. The CDR3 DNA is TGTGCCAGCAGCCAAGATCGGGGAGCAGATACGCAGTATTTT.

V gene TRBV20-1 combines with J gene TRBJ2-2; no clear D gene. V lost 5 bases and J lost 6, with 4 bases in between. CDR1 is DFQATT and CDR2 is SNEGSKA in the germline V gene (reference sequence). CDR3 length: 10 amino acids. The CDR3 sequence is CSASPGELFF. The CDR3 bases are TGCAGTGCTTCCCCCGGGGAGCTGTTTTTT.

Only a few counts were recorded for this clone. J is TRBJ1-1 and V is TRBV9, with a possible D match to TRBD1 (6 bases). This CDR3 region has 12 residues. V gave up 2 bases and J gave up 11 bases, with 13 bases separating them. The V gene's germline CDR1 is SGDLS and CDR2 YYNGEE. The CDR3 region has the DNA TGTGCCAGCAGCGTTATACAGGGACGGGCTTTCTTT. This sequence encodes CASSVIQGRAFF.

This rearrangement joins TRBV6-5 to TRBJ2-6, with unresolved D. The germline V gene encodes CDR1 MNHEY and CDR2 SVGAGI. CDR3 length equals 15 residues. Trimming cost V 6 bases and J 0 bases, with 9 bases left between them. CDR3 residues: CASSHNPSGANVLTF. In nucleotides, the CDR3 is TGTGCCAGCAGCCACAACCCCTCTGGGGCCAACGTCCTGACTTTC.

The chain joins TRBV7-2 to TRBJ1-5; a weak D match, TRBD1 (6 bases). Trimming pared 5 bases from V and 7 bases from J, leaving 15 bases between. Germline loops: CDR1 SGHTA, CDR2 FQGNSA. The CDR3 sequence is 14 residues long. As DNA, the CDR3 is TGTGCCAGCAGCATACAGGGAAGAGGACAGCCCCAGCATTTT. Its translation: CASSIQGRGQPQHF. Full variable domain (rest looked up from reference TRBV7-2 and TRBJ1-5): GAGVSQSPSNKVTEKGKDVELRCDPISGHTALYWYRQSLGQGLEFLIYFQGNSAPDKSGLPSDRFSAERTGGSVSTLTIQRTQQEDSAVYLCASSIQGRGQPQHFGDGTRLSIL.

This clone was seen just once. This chain uses TRBV5-1 with TRBJ1-1; possibly TRBD1 for D (6 bases). CDR1 is SGHRS, CDR2 YFSETQ, per germline. Trimming pared 0 bases from V and 3 bases from J, leaving 9 bases between. The CDR3 has 14 amino acids. The DNA for the CDR3 is TGCGCCAGCAGCTTGGTTCCAGGGGACACTGAAGCTTTCTTT. Its translation: CASSLVPGDTEAFF.

The chain joins TRBV9 to TRBJ1-2; 10 bases agree with TRBD1. Germline values: CDR1 SGDLS, CDR2 YYNGEE. V lost 0 bases to trimming and J lost 7 bases; unmatched junction nucleotides: 3. CDR3 size: 14 residues. The CDR3 spells CASSVAGTGVGYTF. CDR3 bases: TGTGCCAGCAGCGTAGCCGGGACAGGGGTTGGCTACACCTTC.

The gene calls are TRBV19 and TRBJ1-1, with TRBD1 matching over 8 bases. This CDR3 has 17 residues. With 3 bases clipped from V and 3 bases from J, the junction kept 12 bases outside the gene matches. Germline V gives CDR1 LNHDA, CDR2 SQIVND (reference sequence). As DNA, the CDR3 is TGTGCCAGTAGTATGCGTAACAGGGGGTTTTTGGACACTGAAGCTTTCTTT. It yields the protein CASSMRNRGFLDTEAFF.

This chain links TRBV7-8 with TRBJ1-2, with no clear D. Germline CDR1 reads SGHVS; CDR2 reads FQNEAQ. V was trimmed by 7 bases and J by 12 bases, leaving 21 bases between them. This CDR3 contains 13 residues. CDR3 sequence reads: CASNPPGPSRDTF. CDR3 DNA sequence: TGTGCCAGCAACCCCCCTGGCCCATCCAGAGACACCTTC.

The V gene is TRBV30, the J gene TRBJ1-5; TRBD1 agrees at 7 bases. The germline gives CDR1 GTSNPN, CDR2 SVGIG (reference sequence). The V segment lost 0 bases and the J segment 6 bases; nucleotides outside the gene matches: 8. The CDR3 is 15 amino acids. The CDR3 nucleotides read TGTGCCTGGAGTGTAGAGACAGGGAGCGCTCAGCCCCAGCATTTT. It specifies CAWSVETGSAQPQHF.

The chain links TRBV5-8 to TRBJ2-1; D possibly corresponds to TRBD1 (6 bases). V was clipped by 3 bases and J by 9 bases, with 7 bases between them. CDR1 SGHTS and CDR2 YDEGEE come from the germline V gene. CDR3 length: 11 residues. The CDR3 region is CASSYRVEQFF. The CDR3 coding sequence is TGTGCCAGCAGCTACAGGGTTGAGCAGTTCTTC.

The rearrangement joins TRBV19 to TRBJ2-7; the D is unclear. Trimming shortened V by 4 bases and J by 2 bases, and 9 bases separated the two germline ends. CDR1 LNHDA and CDR2 SQIVND come from the germline V gene (reference sequence). The CDR3 contains 13 residues. In DNA form, the CDR3 reads TGTGCCAGTAGTACCACACCCGCCTACGAGCAGTACTTC. This sequence encodes CASSTTPAYEQYF.

CDR3: CAWSRDRRSRNYGYTF. CDR3 coding DNA: TGTGCCTGGAGCAGGGACAGGCGGTCACGGAACTATGGCTACACCTTC. V gene TRBV30 combines with J gene TRBJ1-2, with 8 bases aligning to TRBD1. This CDR3 is 16 amino acids long. Germline V gives CDR1 GTSNPN, CDR2 SVGIG (reference sequence). Germline trimming cut 3 bases from V and 2 bases from J; bases unmatched to any gene: 11.